Described below is a single TCR beta chain sequence and its context. The antigen is unknown. Positive CCR7 selection of CD45RO-negative cells yielded the naive CD8 cells, and terminally differentiated effector memory CD45RA+ cells were excluded. The sample is drawn from a study of shared clonotypes between healthy human individuals. Points from the study as a whole: Memory subsets generally showed smaller estimated richness than naive subsets did. When naive CD4 clonotypes were compared across a few donors, 4% to 6.5% were shared. When compared with the clonotypes that were shared by all four sorted-subset donors, the non-shared clonotypes turned out to have lower generation probabilities. Only a few donors were included, so the genetic and exposure-history diversity represented was limited.

V was clipped by 4 bases and J by 2 bases, with 18 bases between them. The length of the CDR3 is 16 residues. The germline CDR1 and CDR2 sequences are SEHNR and FQNEAQ (reference sequence). Assay: immunoSEQ multiplex PCR; the TCRdb copy retains only in-frame clones and omits some. The data hold over 2 million clones, with about 95% observed a single time. This sequence originates from a man between 18 and 29 years old in good health. This chain connects TRBV7-9 to TRBJ2-7; possibly TRBD1 for D (6 bases). The sequenced material came from naive CD8+ T cells sorted from blood. The CDR3 loop reads CASSSSSGTSTYEQYF. The CDR3 coding sequence is TGTGCCAGCAGCTCCTCATCCGGGACATCCACCTACGAGCAGTACTTC.